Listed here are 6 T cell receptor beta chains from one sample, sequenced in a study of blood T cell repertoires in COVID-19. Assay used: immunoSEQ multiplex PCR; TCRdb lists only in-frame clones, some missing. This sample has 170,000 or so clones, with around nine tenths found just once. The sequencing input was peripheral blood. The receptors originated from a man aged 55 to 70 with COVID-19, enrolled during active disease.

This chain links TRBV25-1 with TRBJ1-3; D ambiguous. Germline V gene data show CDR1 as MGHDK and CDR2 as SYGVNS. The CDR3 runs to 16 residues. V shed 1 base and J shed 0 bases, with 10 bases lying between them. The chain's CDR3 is CASSESTVNSGNTIYF. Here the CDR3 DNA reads TGTGCCAGCAGTGAATCCACAGTTAACTCTGGAAACACCATATATTTT.

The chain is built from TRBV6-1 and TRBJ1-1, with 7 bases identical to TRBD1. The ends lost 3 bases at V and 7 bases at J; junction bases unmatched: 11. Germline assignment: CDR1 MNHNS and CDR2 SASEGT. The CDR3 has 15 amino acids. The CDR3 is CASSELTGVYGEAFF. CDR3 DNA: TGTGCCAGCAGTGAGCTAACAGGGGTTTACGGTGAAGCTTTCTTT.

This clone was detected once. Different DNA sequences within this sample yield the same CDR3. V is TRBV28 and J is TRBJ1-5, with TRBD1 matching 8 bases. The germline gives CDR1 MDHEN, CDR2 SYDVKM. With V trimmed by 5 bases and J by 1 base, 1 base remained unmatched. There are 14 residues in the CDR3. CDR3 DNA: TGTGCCAGCAGTAGACAGGGGAGCAATCAGCCCCAGCATTTT. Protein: CASSRQGSNQPQHF.

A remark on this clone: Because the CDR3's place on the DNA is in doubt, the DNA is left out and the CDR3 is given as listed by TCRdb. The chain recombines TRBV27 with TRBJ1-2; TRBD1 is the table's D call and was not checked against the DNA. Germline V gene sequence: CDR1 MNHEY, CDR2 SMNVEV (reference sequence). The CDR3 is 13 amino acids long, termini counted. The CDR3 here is CASSSSGQGGYTF.

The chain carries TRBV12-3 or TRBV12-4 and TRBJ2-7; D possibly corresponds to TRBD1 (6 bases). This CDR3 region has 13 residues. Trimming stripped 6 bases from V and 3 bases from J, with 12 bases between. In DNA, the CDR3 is TGTGCCAGCAGATTTACAGGGCTCTACGAGCAGTACTTC. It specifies CASRFTGLYEQYF.

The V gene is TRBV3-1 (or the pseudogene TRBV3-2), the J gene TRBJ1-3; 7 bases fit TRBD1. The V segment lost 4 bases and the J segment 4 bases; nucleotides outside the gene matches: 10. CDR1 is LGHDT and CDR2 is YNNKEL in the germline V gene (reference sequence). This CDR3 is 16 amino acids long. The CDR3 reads CASSLIGQAPGNTIYF. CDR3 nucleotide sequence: TGTGCCAGCAGCCTGATCGGACAGGCGCCCGGAAACACCATATATTTT.